The next 25 T cell receptor beta chains were all read from a single sample in a study of T cells in Graves' hyperthyroidism and ophthalmopathy. TCR beta CDR3 regions were amplified from RNA. The HTBI set primed first-round TCR CDR3 RT-PCR. Each CDR3 protein is one row after TCRdb ran MiXCR on the multiplex PCR reads. The sample includes just under 750,000 distinct CDR3 sequences, roughly a third of them seen just once. What was sequenced was blood. The receptors originated from a woman between 40 and 50 years old with Graves' hyperthyroidism.

This chain uses TRBV29-1 with TRBJ2-5; no reliable D call. Germline-derived CDR1 and CDR2 are SQVTM and ANQGSEA. CDR3 size: 10 residues. V was clipped by 5 bases and J by 7 bases, with 8 bases between them. The CDR3 sequence is CSVPDGTQYF. The CDR3 region has the DNA TGCAGCGTTCCCGACGGGACCCAGTACTTC.

At least ten counts were recorded for this clonotype. The rearrangement joins TRBV7-8 to TRBJ2-5; D uncertain. The CDR3 runs to 17 residues. V lost 5 bases, J lost 4 bases, and 23 bases lay in between. Germline CDR1 and CDR2: SGHVS and FQNEAQ. The DNA for the CDR3 is TGTGCCAGCAGCCTGCGAGGATGGCAGCGAGGTGGAGAGACCCAGTACTTC. Protein: CASSLRGWQRGGETQYF.

This clonotype has a handful of counts. This sequence joins TRBV2 and TRBJ1-5; D is uncertain. V was shortened by 4 bases and J by 5 bases, with 9 bases between the two germline ends. CDR1 is SNHLY and CDR2 is FYNNEI in the germline V gene. The CDR3 consists of 13 residues. The CDR3 reads CASSGLADQPQHF. Here the CDR3 DNA reads TGTGCCAGCAGTGGGCTCGCTGATCAGCCCCAGCATTTT.

The chain couples TRBV19 to TRBJ2-7; 14 bases fit TRBD2. The CDR3 runs 15 residues. Germline CDR1 LNHDA, CDR2 SQIVND (reference sequence). V was pared by 7 bases and J by 2 bases, with 4 bases of the junction left unmatched. Here the CDR3 reads CASTGTSGSTYEQYF. In DNA form, the CDR3 reads TGTGCCAGTACCGGGACTAGCGGGAGCACCTACGAGCAGTACTTC.

In this sample, this clonotype turned up a few times. This chain links TRBV29-1 with TRBJ2-2; D is possibly TRBD1 or TRBD2 (5 bases each). Germline CDR1 and CDR2: SQVTM and ANQGSEA. The CDR3 runs to 12 residues. Trimming shortened V by 7 bases and J by 5 bases, and 11 bases separated the two germline ends. This CDR3 reads CSAPWGTGELFF. The CDR3 coding sequence is TGCAGCGCCCCATGGGGGACCGGGGAGCTGTTTTTT.

This clonotype has just a few counts. The chain combines TRBV20-1 with TRBJ1-3; unclear D gene. Trimming shortened V by 3 bases and J by 4 bases, and 13 bases separated the two germline ends. The CDR3 consists of 14 residues. Germline-derived CDR1 and CDR2 are DFQATT and SNEGSKA (reference sequence). The CDR3 here is CSASTGYSGNTIYF. The CDR3 nucleotides are TGCAGTGCTAGTACCGGGTACTCCGGAAACACCATATATTTT.

In this sample, this clonotype turned up a few times. V and J are TRBV5-4 and TRBJ2-7, with 7 bases matching TRBD1. This CDR3 region has 17 residues. Germline V gene lookup returns CDR1 SGHNT and CDR2 YYREEE (reference sequence). V dropped 4 bases and J dropped 7; count of bases not matched to a gene: 20. CDR3 protein: CASSPRGGNRGRWEQYF. The DNA for the CDR3 is TGTGCCAGCAGCCCTCGGGGCGGAAACAGGGGACGTTGGGAGCAGTACTTC. The whole variable domain, remainder taken from reference TRBV5-4 and TRBJ2-7, is ETGVTQSPTHLIKTRGQQVTLRCSSQSGHNTVSWYQQALGQGPQFIFQYYREEENGRGNFPPRFSGLQFPNYSSELNVNALELDDSALYLCASSPRGGNRGRWEQYFGPGTRLTVT.

A note on this clonotype: A clone one base away is much larger, so this may be a read error. J is TRBJ2-2 and V is TRBV7-9; perhaps TRBD1 as D (6 bases). V lost 5 bases, J lost 4 bases, and 17 bases lay in between. CDR1 is SEHNR and CDR2 is FQNEAQ in the germline V gene (reference sequence). The length of the CDR3 is 16 residues. DNA of the CDR3: TGTGCCAGCAGCATAAACAGGGATTCGAGCACCGGGGAGCTGTTTTTT. This gives the protein CASSINRDSSTGELFF.

This clonotype has at least ten counts. The chain carries TRBV7-2 and TRBJ1-2; the D is unclear. Trimming stripped 5 bases from V and 0 bases from J, with 10 bases between. CDR1 SGHTA and CDR2 FQGNSA come from the germline V gene. The CDR3 spans 14 residues. The CDR3: CASSPRLPNYGYTF. In nucleotides, the CDR3 is TGTGCCAGCAGCCCCAGACTCCCTAACTATGGCTACACCTTC.

This clonotype was detected many times. The chain uses TRBV7-9 and TRBJ1-2; D possibly corresponds to TRBD1 (5 bases). CDR1 and CDR2 from the germline V gene are SEHNR and FQNEAQ (reference sequence). The V end was cut by 9 bases, the J end by 2 bases, with 7 bases between. CDR3 length: 11 amino acids. CDR3 sequence: CASGGNYGYTF. CDR3 in DNA: TGTGCCAGTGGGGGGAACTATGGCTACACCTTC. Variable domain in full (rest from reference TRBV7-9 and TRBJ1-2): DTGVSQNPRHKITKRGQNVTFRCDPISEHNRLYWYRQTLGQGPEFLTYFQNEAQLEKSRLLSDRFSAERPKGSFSTLEIQRTEQGDSAMYLCASGGNYGYTFGSGTRLTVV.

This clonotype was found a few times. The J gene is TRBJ1-1, the V gene TRBV12-3 or TRBV12-4; D gene unclear. CDR3 length: 13 amino acids. V was pared by 7 bases and J by 6 bases, with 15 bases between. The CDR3 region has the DNA TGTGCCAGCATCTTGACCCCTGGCGCTGAAGCTTTCTTT. It encodes CASILTPGAEAFF.

The J gene is TRBJ1-5, the V gene TRBV19; no firm D call. The CDR3 is 14 amino acids. Trimming shortened V by 6 bases and J by 5 bases, and 14 bases separated the two germline ends. Germline assignment: CDR1 LNHDA and CDR2 SQIVND (reference sequence). The CDR3 loop is CASSPSTGYQPQHF. CDR3 DNA sequence: TGTGCCAGTAGCCCTTCTACGGGGTATCAGCCCCAGCATTTT.

This clonotype was found once. A much larger clone differs from this one at a single base, so this may be a read error. The genes are TRBV20-1 and TRBJ2-2; D tentatively reads TRBD1 or TRBD2 (5 bases each). Per the germline V gene, CDR1 is DFQATT and CDR2 is SNEGSKA (reference sequence). V was cut by 3 bases and J by 2 bases, with 13 bases left in between. The CDR3 covers 15 residues. The CDR3 DNA reads TGCAGTGCTAGTTCATGGGACCTTAACACCGGGGAGCTGTTTTTT. The encoded protein is CSASSWDLNTGELFF.

Turning to this clonotype: One junction end disagrees with the germline gene, perhaps due to a read error. The chain links TRBV7-7 to TRBJ2-3, with D tentatively TRBD2 (6 bases). The germline V gene has CDR1 SSHAT and CDR2 FNYEAQ (reference sequence). The CDR3 contains 15 residues. CDR3 residues: CASSAGPRGTDTQYF. The CDR3 bases are TGTGCTAGCAGCGCGGGACCCCGCGGGACAGATACGCAGTATTTT.

The rearrangement links TRBV4-3 to TRBJ2-5, with 7 bases that match TRBD1. V lost 6 bases and J lost 2; bases outside the gene matches: 9. Germline lookup yields CDR1 LGHNA and CDR2 YSLEER. This CDR3 is built from 15 residues. The CDR3 DNA reads TGCGCCAGCAGGCCCCGGGACAGAAAGCAAGAGACCCAGTACTTC. Translated: CASRPRDRKQETQYF.

The V and J genes are TRBV6-1 and TRBJ1-1; D not certain. The V and J ends lost 3 bases and 0 bases respectively, with 11 bases between them. From germline, CDR1 is MNHNS and CDR2 SASEGT. This CDR3 region has 15 residues. The CDR3 loop is CASSESQPMNTEAFF. The CDR3 bases are TGTGCCAGCAGTGAGTCACAGCCTATGAACACTGAAGCTTTCTTT.

The chain has TRBV4-1 and TRBJ2-7, with 9 bases identical to TRBD2. This CDR3 has 14 residues. CDR1 is MGHRA and CDR2 is YSYEKL in the germline V gene. J gave up 4 bases and V 3 bases, and 4 bases lay outside the gene matches. In nucleotides, the CDR3 is TGCGCCAGCAGCCAGCTAGCGGGGTGGTACGAGCAGTACTTC. Its protein product is CASSQLAGWYEQYF.

V usage is TRBV28 and J usage is TRBJ2-7; D ambiguous. The CDR3 contains 13 residues. Deletions cut 7 bases from V and 2 bases from J, with 12 bases between. The germline V gene has CDR1 MDHEN and CDR2 SYDVKM. CDR3 DNA: TGTGCCAGCACCGCGTTGTTGACCTACGAGCAGTACTTC. Protein sequence: CASTALLTYEQYF.

The genes are TRBV29-1 and TRBJ2-7; 8 nucleotides align to TRBD1. The length of the CDR3 is 14 residues. The V gene's germline CDR1 is SQVTM and CDR2 ANQGSEA. The J segment lost 4 bases and the V segment lost 6 bases, leaving 11 bases of the junction unmatched. The CDR3 region has the DNA TGCAGCGTCACCCCGGGACAGGACGGGTACGAGCAGTACTTC. Protein product: CSVTPGQDGYEQYF.

The chain uses TRBV6-1 and TRBJ1-4; 7 nucleotides match TRBD1. This CDR3 spans 16 amino acids. CDR1 is MNHNS and CDR2 is SASEGT in the germline V gene. With 7 bases clipped from V and 5 bases from J, the junction kept 13 bases outside the gene matches. CDR3 coding DNA: TGTGCCAGCAAACCATCCCAGGGGGGAGGGAATGAAAAACTGTTTTTT. Protein sequence: CASKPSQGGGNEKLFF.

V and J are TRBV11-2 and TRBJ1-1, with D unresolved. Looked up from germline, CDR1 is SGHAT and CDR2 is FQNNGV. The V gene lost 5 bases and the J gene lost 6 bases, with 16 bases spanning the gap. CDR3 length: 14 residues. The CDR3, as DNA: TGTGCCAGCAGCCCGAGGGTTGGTCACGCTGAAGCTTTCTTT. This translates into CASSPRVGHAEAFF.

The chain joins TRBV7-2 to TRBJ2-5; 10 nucleotides agree with TRBD2. V trimming: 6 bases; J trimming: 3 bases; junction bases outside the gene matches: 7. The CDR3 is 15 residues long. Germline CDR1 is SGHTA and CDR2 is FQGNSA. CDR3 in amino acids: CASSPAGGPEETQYF. In nucleotides, the CDR3 is TGTGCCAGCAGTCCAGCGGGAGGGCCGGAAGAGACCCAGTACTTC.

The chain links TRBV24-1 to TRBJ1-5, with TRBD1 matching over 7 bases. Losses at the gene ends were 3 bases for V and 3 bases for J; bases not matched to a gene: 7. CDR1 KGHDR and CDR2 SFDVKD come from the germline V gene. The CDR3 is 16 residues long. The CDR3 region is CATSDGTAENNQPQHF. CDR3 nucleotides: TGTGCCACCAGTGATGGGACAGCTGAAAACAATCAGCCCCAGCATTTT.

This clonotype has a handful of counts. The chain couples TRBV6-5 to TRBJ1-1; tentatively, D is TRBD1 (6 bases). V was shortened by 2 bases and J by 8 bases, with 12 bases between the two germline ends. Germline lookup yields CDR1 MNHEY and CDR2 SVGAGI. The CDR3 contains 13 residues. The CDR3 loop reads CASSYVGGAEAFF. DNA of the CDR3: TGTGCCAGCAGTTACGTTGGGGGGGCAGAAGCTTTCTTT.

This clonotype has ten or more counts. The rearrangement joins TRBV10-3 to TRBJ1-2; D unresolved. Germline V CDR1 and CDR2: ENHRY, SYGVKD. V was pared by 0 bases and J by 2 bases, with 4 bases between. The CDR3 is made up of 13 amino acids. CDR3: CAISESENYGYTF. CDR3 in DNA: TGTGCCATCAGTGAGTCGGAGAACTATGGCTACACCTTC.